The clone carrying this TCR beta chain has just a few counts. Its specificity is not known. RNA was extracted with the RNeasy kit, and a quantity of about 0.45 to 1 ug was reverse transcribed using random hexamers. It was immunoSEQ multiplex PCR that amplified TCR beta CDR3 across 54 Vbeta and 13 Jbeta. Via MiXCR, TCRdb re-called the immunoSEQ multiplex PCR reads, giving one row per CDR3 protein. The sample contains under 85,000 distinct CDR3 sequences, under 95% of which appear only once. Trimming left V 4 bases short and J 1 base short, with 20 bases between. The length of the CDR3 is 17 residues. Germline-derived CDR1 and CDR2 are SGHRS and YFSETQ. This entry belongs to a study of CD8 T cells in Susac syndrome. Fulfillment of recently defined diagnostic criteria for definite or probable disease was shown by the patients with Susac syndrome. Study-wide points: In Susac syndrome, CD8+ expansion was highest in TEMRA and active disease. Susac-specific public clones numbered more than 15 in total CD8+ repertoires (and about five in CD8+ TEMRA repertoires).

Sequenced material: CD8+ T cells from PBMCs. This clonotype originated in a human donor with Susac syndrome. The chain uses TRBV5-1 and TRBJ2-5; D is perhaps TRBD2 (6 bases). CDR3 amino acids: CASSQEGAVQRQETQYF. The CDR3 DNA reads as TGCGCCAGCAGCCAGGAGGGAGCAGTTCAACGCCAAGAGACCCAGTACTTC.